These 24 T cell receptor beta chains were sequenced from one sample in a study of response to subunit inactivated influenza vaccine. TCRdb ran MiXCR on the RT-PCR reads and lists one entry per CDR3 protein. The sample has 700,000 to 900,000 distinct CDR3 sequences, 21% seen once; the top ten hold approximately 10%. The source was PBMCs from blood, collected 5 to 6 days after vaccination. Receptor source: a man aged 45 to 65 who received an inactivated influenza vaccine.

The chain employs TRBV7-6 and TRBJ2-1; D possibly corresponds to TRBD2 (6 bases). The CDR3 extends over 16 amino acids. V lost 1 base and J lost 3, with 13 bases in between. From germline, CDR1 is SGHVS and CDR2 FNYEAQ. CDR3 amino acids: CASSLVFGGNYNEQFF. CDR3 nucleotide sequence: TGTGCCAGCAGCTTAGTATTCGGGGGAAACTACAATGAGCAGTTCTTC.

This chain uses TRBV6-1 with TRBJ2-2; maybe TRBD2 (5 bases). The V gene lost 7 bases and the J gene lost 0 bases, with 18 bases spanning the gap. Per the germline V gene, CDR1 is MNHNS and CDR2 is SASEGT. The CDR3 consists of 17 residues. Here the CDR3 DNA reads TGTGCCAGCAAGCGATCGGCCGCGGGCGCGAACACCGGGGAGCTGTTTTTT. Its translation is CASKRSAAGANTGELFF.

V usage is TRBV6-5 and J usage is TRBJ1-2, with 8 bases lining up with TRBD1. Looked up from germline, CDR1 is MNHEY and CDR2 is SVGAGI. The ends lost 5 bases at V and 4 bases at J; junction bases unmatched: 6. The CDR3 totals 14 residues. The CDR3 bases are TGTGCCAGCAGTAACGACAGGGGCGCCTATGGCTACACCTTC. Translating it yields CASSNDRGAYGYTF.

The chain recombines TRBV5-1 with TRBJ2-1; 8 nucleotides line up with TRBD2. The CDR3 runs to 16 residues. The junction had 9 bases not matched to a gene; V was cut back by 3 bases and J by 4 bases. The germline gives CDR1 SGHRS, CDR2 YFSETQ. In nucleotides, the CDR3 is TGCGCCAGCAGCTATAACGGGGGGGCCTTTTACAATGAGCAGTTCTTC. Amino acid sequence: CASSYNGGAFYNEQFF.

This clonotype was seen at least ten times. CDR3 in amino acids: CASSPRGAGNTIYF. DNA for the CDR3: TGTGCCAGCAGCCCCAGGGGTGCCGGAAACACCATATATTTT. V is TRBV12-3 or TRBV12-4 and J is TRBJ1-3; TRBD1 is a possible D gene (6 bases). This CDR3 region has 14 residues. Trimming pared 6 bases from V and 4 bases from J, leaving 13 bases between.

This clonotype was seen a few times. This rearrangement joins TRBV24-1 to TRBJ2-1; 8 nucleotides match TRBD2. CDR1 KGHDR and CDR2 SFDVKD come from the germline V gene. The CDR3 spans 16 residues. V shed 3 bases and J 8 bases; nucleotides not matched to a gene: 11. Here the CDR3 DNA reads TGTGCCACCAGTGATCCCTCTGCGGGGGGCATGGATGAGCAGTTCTTC. Translated, it gives CATSDPSAGGMDEQFF.

The sample holds a few counts of this clonotype. V and J are TRBV5-1 and TRBJ1-1, with no clear D. Germline V gene lookup returns CDR1 SGHRS and CDR2 YFSETQ. This CDR3 has 14 residues. The V end was cut by 4 bases, the J end by 0 bases, with 10 bases between. The chain's CDR3 is CASSMTPVNTEAFF. The CDR3 nucleotides are TGCGCCAGCAGCATGACACCTGTGAACACTGAAGCTTTCTTT.

This clonotype was detected a few times. The chain uses TRBV20-1 and TRBJ2-5, with 14 bases fitting TRBD2. This CDR3 is built from 15 residues. Germline CDR1 is DFQATT and CDR2 is SNEGSKA (reference sequence). Trimming removed 6 bases from V and 7 bases from J; junction bases left unmatched: 10. CDR3 in DNA: TGCAGTGCCGATCGACTAGCGGGAGGGTCGGGGACCCAGTACTTC. Its translation: CSADRLAGGSGTQYF.

This clonotype was found a few times. In nucleotides, the CDR3 is TGTGCCATCAGCGCAGGGGAAGCTGAAGCTTTCTTT. It translates to CAISAGEAEAFF. V usage is TRBV10-3 and J usage is TRBJ1-1, with D perhaps TRBD1 (6 bases). The CDR3 is made up of 12 amino acids. From germline, CDR1 is ENHRY and CDR2 SYGVKD. Trimming took 6 bases from V and 6 from J, leaving 11 bases between them.

The chain links TRBV7-9 to TRBJ2-7; TRBD2 agrees at 11 bases. Germline CDR1 is SEHNR and CDR2 is FQNEAQ (reference sequence). The V segment lost 1 base and the J segment 0 bases; nucleotides outside the gene matches: 5. This CDR3 has 17 amino acids. This chain's CDR3 is CASSLEWTSGSSYEQYF. For the CDR3, the DNA is TGTGCCAGCAGCTTAGAGTGGACTAGCGGGTCCTCCTACGAGCAGTACTTC.

There are a few counts of this clonotype. The genes are TRBV20-1 and TRBJ1-2, with D possibly matching TRBD1 (5 bases). The germline gives CDR1 DFQATT, CDR2 SNEGSKA (reference sequence). CDR3 length: 13 residues. Trimming shortened V by 2 bases and J by 4 bases, and 11 bases separated the two germline ends. CDR3 sequence reads: CSARTGLGYGYTF. In DNA, the CDR3 is TGCAGTGCTAGAACGGGGCTGGGCTATGGCTACACCTTC.

This clonotype was observed a few times. The chain recombines TRBV7-9 with TRBJ2-1; 9 nucleotides agree with TRBD2. J lost 10 bases, V lost 5 bases, and 15 bases had no gene match. CDR3 length: 16 residues. Germline CDR1 is SEHNR and CDR2 is FQNEAQ (reference sequence). The CDR3 region is CASSIGLAYDTDEQFF. The DNA for the CDR3 is TGTGCCAGCAGCATCGGACTAGCGTACGACACTGACGAGCAGTTCTTC.

This clonotype was detected many times. The CDR3 is CASSGLAGGPYIYEQYF. The CDR3 nucleotides read TGTGCCAGCAGCGGACTAGCGGGAGGGCCCTATATCTACGAGCAGTACTTC. The gene calls are TRBV12-3 or TRBV12-4 and TRBJ2-7; TRBD2 aligns across 15 bases. The ends lost 6 bases at V and 3 bases at J; junction bases unmatched: 9. There are 17 residues in the CDR3.

In this sample, this clonotype turned up once. Written as DNA, the CDR3 is TGTGCCAGCAGCCCGCCGGGACTAGCGGGAGGGCCAGTTGAGCAGTTCTTC. Translating gives CASSPPGLAGGPVEQFF. The rearrangement uses TRBV7-3 and TRBJ2-1, with TRBD2 identical over 16 bases. The CDR3 has 17 amino acids. Trimming cost V 5 bases and J 9 bases; bases outside gene matches: 10. From germline, CDR1 is SGHTA and CDR2 FQGTGA.

This clonotype was counted at least ten times. The V call is TRBV24-1, the J call TRBJ2-1, with a weak D call TRBD1 (5 bases). V was cut by 3 bases and J by 5 bases, with 10 bases left in between. Germline V gene data show CDR1 as KGHDR and CDR2 as SFDVKD. The CDR3 consists of 14 residues. The CDR3 DNA reads TGTGCCACCAGTGATGCCAGACAGAACAATGAGCAGTTCTTC. The encoded protein is CATSDARQNNEQFF.

A remark on this clonotype: A much larger clone lies one base from this, so it may be a read error. The chain is built from TRBV29-1 and TRBJ1-1; D ambiguous. The V end was cut by 7 bases, the J end by 7 bases, with 22 bases between. The germline V gene has CDR1 SQVTM and CDR2 ANQGSEA. This CDR3 is 14 amino acids long. CDR3 bases: TGCAGCGACGAAGGGCAGGCCTTTTACAATGAAGCTTTCTTT. Residues: CSDEGQAFYNEAFF.

Only a few counts were recorded for this clonotype. The J gene is TRBJ1-1, the V gene TRBV5-1, with D unresolved. The CDR3 contains 14 residues. V lost 4 bases, J lost 1 base, and 11 bases lay in between. Germline assignment: CDR1 SGHRS and CDR2 YFSETQ. The CDR3 reads CASSLGSENTEAFF. CDR3 DNA sequence: TGCGCCAGCAGCCTAGGGTCAGAGAACACTGAAGCTTTCTTT. Together with reference TRBV5-1 and TRBJ1-1, the CDR3 gives the full variable domain: KAGVTQTPRYLIKTRGQQVTLSCSPISGHRSVSWYQQTPGQGLQFLFEYFSETQRNKGNFPGRFSGRQFSNSRSEMNVSTLELGDSALYLCASSLGSENTEAFFGQGTRLTVV.

The chain couples TRBV27 to TRBJ2-7; D not resolved. Germline V gene data show CDR1 as MNHEY and CDR2 as SMNVEV (reference sequence). There are 13 residues in the CDR3. Trimming shortened V by 11 bases and J by 3 bases, and 17 bases separated the two germline ends. The CDR3 DNA reads TGTGCCTTCGAGACGAAGTCTAGCTACGAGCAGTACTTC. Amino acids: CAFETKSSYEQYF.

This clonotype came up a few times. V gene TRBV7-9 combines with J gene TRBJ1-3; D ambiguous. The CDR3 is 13 amino acids. In germline, CDR1 is SEHNR, CDR2 FQNEAQ (reference sequence). Deletions cut 1 base from V and 4 bases from J, with 5 bases between. DNA of the CDR3: TGTGCCAGCAGCTTAGTCGGGGGAAACACCATATATTTT. It yields the protein CASSLVGGNTIYF. The full variable domain, rest sourced from reference TRBV7-9 and TRBJ1-3, is DTGVSQNPRHKITKRGQNVTFRCDPISEHNRLYWYRQTLGQGPEFLTYFQNEAQLEKSRLLSDRFSAERPKGSFSTLEIQRTEQGDSAMYLCASSLVGGNTIYFGEGSWLTVV.

The V gene is TRBV11-2, the J gene TRBJ2-5, with TRBD2 matching 9 bases. CDR3 length: 16 residues. J was trimmed by 1 base and V by 3 bases; bases with no gene match: 6. The V gene's germline CDR1 is SGHAT and CDR2 FQNNGV. In DNA, the CDR3 is TGTGCCAGCAGCTTTCTAGCTAGCGGGATCCAAGAGACCCAGTACTTC. This translates into CASSFLASGIQETQYF.

This clonotype appeared a few times. CDR3 loop: CSATGTGLDYGYTF. CDR3 nucleotides: TGCAGTGCTACCGGGACAGGGCTCGACTATGGCTACACCTTC. The rearrangement uses TRBV20-1 and TRBJ1-2; TRBD1 agrees at 9 bases. Germline V gives CDR1 DFQATT, CDR2 SNEGSKA (reference sequence). The CDR3 contains 14 residues. The junction had 6 bases not matched to a gene; V was cut back by 4 bases and J by 3 bases.

This clonotype was observed a few times. V usage is TRBV23-1 and J usage is TRBJ2-7, with TRBD2 matching 8 bases. TRBV23-1 is classed as an ORF, of uncertain function. The CDR3 has 15 residues. Germline trimming cut 1 base from V and 3 bases from J; bases unmatched to any gene: 5. In nucleotides, the CDR3 is TGCGCCAGCAGTCAATGGGGTAGCGGGAACTACGAGCAGTACTTC. This gives the protein CASSQWGSGNYEQYF.

The table lists this clonotype with a few counts. The rearrangement joins TRBV12-3 or TRBV12-4 to TRBJ2-1; a weak D match, TRBD1 (6 bases). CDR3 length equals 14 residues. V lost 10 bases and J lost 0, with 13 bases in between. The CDR3 nucleotides read TGTGCCACAAAGACAGGAGTCTCCTACAATGAGCAGTTCTTC. Amino acid sequence: CATKTGVSYNEQFF.

This clonotype was seen a handful of times. The chain uses TRBV29-1 and TRBJ2-7; 8 positions agree with TRBD1. CDR1 and CDR2 (germline): SQVTM, ANQGSEA. The CDR3 loop spans 13 amino acids. J was trimmed by 1 base and V by 6 bases; bases with no gene match: 5. The CDR3 here is CSVRDRRSYEQYF. The CDR3 DNA reads TGCAGCGTCCGGGACAGGAGATCCTACGAGCAGTACTTC.